The 11 T cell receptor beta chains in this list originate from one sample, sequenced in a study of regulatory T cells in long-lasting Graves disease. Building the TCR beta libraries relied on iRepertoire HTBI primers, and CDR3 regions underwent Arm-PCR. A single record per CDR3 protein comes from TCRdb applying MiXCR to the multiplex PCR reads. Of about 290,000 distinct CDR3 sequences in the sample, around 20% were seen once. Documented time point: persistent/refractory GD, antithyroid drugs over 5 years with positive TRAb. From RNA extracted from PBMCs, the TCR library was made. The source material was peripheral blood mononuclear cells (PBMCs), sampled when the disease was refractory, from a patient treated with antithyroid drugs. The receptors come from a female donor with Graves disease.

This rearrangement joins TRBV29-1 to TRBJ1-2, with D maybe TRBD1 (5 bases). The CDR3 totals 14 residues. CDR1 SQVTM and CDR2 ANQGSEA come from the germline V gene. Trimming pared 6 bases from V and 5 bases from J, leaving 19 bases between. CDR3 residues: CSVVTEKSPYGYTF. CDR3 nucleotides: TGCAGCGTCGTGACAGAAAAGAGCCCGTATGGCTACACCTTC.

V and J are TRBV20-1 and TRBJ2-7, with 14 nucleotides matching TRBD2. The CDR3 runs 14 residues. The germline gives CDR1 DFQATT, CDR2 SNEGSKA (reference sequence). The J segment lost 7 bases and the V segment lost 3 bases, leaving 5 bases of the junction unmatched. CDR3 residues: CSARGLAGAGEQYF. The CDR3, as DNA: TGCAGTGCTAGGGGACTAGCGGGAGCTGGGGAGCAGTACTTC.

To note about this clonotype: Possible read error: a much larger clone is one base away. The CDR3 bases are TGCAGTGCTAGTGCGGGACACCGAGAGACCCAGTACTTC. Encoded protein: CSASAGHRETQYF. The chain recombines TRBV20-1 with TRBJ2-5, with D perhaps assigned TRBD1 or TRBD2 (6 bases each). V lost 3 bases and J lost 4, with 12 bases in between. The CDR3 contains 13 residues. The V gene's germline CDR1 is DFQATT and CDR2 SNEGSKA (reference sequence).

This chain links TRBV5-5 with TRBJ2-2, with D perhaps given as TRBD1 or TRBD2 (6 bases each). The length of the CDR3 is 19 residues. V shed 0 bases and J shed 1 base, with 19 bases lying between them. Germline-derived CDR1 and CDR2 are SGHKS and YYEKEE (reference sequence). The CDR3, as DNA: TGTGCCAGCAGCTTGGAGGGGGGCAGGGCGGAATTGAACACCGGGGAGCTGTTTTTT. It translates to CASSLEGGRAELNTGELFF.

This clonotype occurred many times. This chain links TRBV2 with TRBJ1-2; the D is unclear. This CDR3 is 11 amino acids long. With 10 bases removed from V and 2 bases from J, the gap between germline ends came to 8 bases. CDR1 is SNHLY and CDR2 is FYNNEI in the germline V gene. The CDR3 region has the DNA TGTGCCACCGGCCCCAACTATGGCTACACCTTC. Protein product: CATGPNYGYTF. The complete variable domain, with remaining parts taken from reference TRBV2 and TRBJ1-2, reads EPEVTQTPSHQVTQMGQEVILRCVPISNHLYFYWYRQILGQKVEFLVSFYNNEISEKSEIFDDQFSVERPDGSNFTLKIRSTKLEDSAMYFCATGPNYGYTFGSGTRLTVV.

This clonotype was seen at least ten times. The chain recombines TRBV6-2 or TRBV6-3 with TRBJ1-2; D might be TRBD1 (5 bases). The CDR3 length is 17 residues. V dropped 2 bases and J dropped 2 bases, with 18 bases sitting between them. Germline CDR1 is MNHEY and CDR2 is SVGEGT. Here the CDR3 reads CASSYTITKQENYGYTF. DNA of the CDR3: TGTGCCAGCAGTTACACCATAACCAAACAGGAAAACTATGGCTACACCTTC.

This clonotype was seen at least ten times. The CDR3 sequence is CASSFTAYEQYF. CDR3 nucleotides: TGTGCCAGCAGTTTCACCGCCTACGAGCAGTACTTC. This chain links TRBV28 with TRBJ2-7; no clear D. The V end lost 3 bases, the J end lost 2 bases, and 5 bases lay between the germline ends. This CDR3 region has 12 residues. Germline values: CDR1 MDHEN, CDR2 SYDVKM.

This clonotype was counted ten times or more. The chain has TRBV6-1 and TRBJ2-6; possibly TRBD2 for D (6 bases). Germline V gene lookup returns CDR1 MNHNS and CDR2 SASEGT. The CDR3 sequence is 16 residues long. V was clipped by 10 bases and J by 0 bases, with 16 bases between them. The CDR3 sequence is CANGASESSGANVLTF. The CDR3 bases are TGTGCCAACGGGGCTAGCGAGAGCTCTGGGGCCAACGTCCTGACTTTC.

The chain links TRBV18 to TRBJ2-2, with 7 positions matching TRBD1. CDR3 length: 16 residues. J was trimmed by 1 base and V by 4 bases; bases with no gene match: 6. CDR1 is KGHSH and CDR2 is LQKENI in the germline V gene. As DNA, the CDR3 is TGTGCCAGCTCACATCGACGGACAGGGAACACCGGGGAGCTGTTTTTT. Its protein is CASSHRRTGNTGELFF.

This clonotype was observed many times. Written as DNA, the CDR3 is TGTGCCAGCAGCTTCCTGGGACTAGCAGCCTACGAGCAGTACTTC. Encoded protein: CASSFLGLAAYEQYF. The V call is TRBV28, the J call TRBJ2-7, with TRBD2 matching over 9 bases. CDR1 and CDR2 (germline): MDHEN, SYDVKM. The V and J ends lost 6 bases and 2 bases, in that order; junction bases with no gene match: 8. The CDR3 spans 15 residues.

This clonotype was seen a handful of times. V usage is TRBV7-2 and J usage is TRBJ1-4; D is uncertain. With 6 bases removed from V and 6 bases from J, the gap between germline ends came to 14 bases. Per germline, CDR1 SGHTA and CDR2 FQGNSA. There are 14 residues in the CDR3. The CDR3 DNA reads TGTGCCAGCAGGCGTGAAAGGGCTGATGAAAAACTGTTTTTT. This gives the protein CASRRERADEKLFF.